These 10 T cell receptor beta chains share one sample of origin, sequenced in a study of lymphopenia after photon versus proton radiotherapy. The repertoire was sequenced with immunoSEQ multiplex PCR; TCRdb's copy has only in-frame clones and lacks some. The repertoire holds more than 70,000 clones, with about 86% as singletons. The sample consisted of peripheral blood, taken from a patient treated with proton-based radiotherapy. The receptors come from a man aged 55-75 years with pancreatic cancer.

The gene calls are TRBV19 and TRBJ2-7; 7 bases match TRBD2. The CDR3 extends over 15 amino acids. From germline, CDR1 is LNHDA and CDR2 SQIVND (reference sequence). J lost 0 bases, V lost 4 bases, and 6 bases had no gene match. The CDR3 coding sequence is TGTGCCAGTAGTAGTCAGCGGGGCAGCTCCTACGAGCAGTACTTC. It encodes CASSSQRGSSYEQYF. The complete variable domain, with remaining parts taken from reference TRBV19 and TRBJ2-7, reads DGGITQSPKYLFRKEGQNVTLSCEQNLNHDAMYWYRQDPGQGLRLIYYSQIVNDFQKGDIAEGYSVSREKKESFPLTVTSAQKNPTAFYLCASSSQRGSSYEQYFGPGTRLTVT.

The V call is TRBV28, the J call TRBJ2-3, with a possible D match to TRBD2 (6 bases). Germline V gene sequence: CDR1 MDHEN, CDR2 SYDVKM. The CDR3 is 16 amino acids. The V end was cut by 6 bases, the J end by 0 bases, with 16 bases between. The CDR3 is CASRRRGGPSTDTQYF. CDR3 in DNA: TGTGCCAGCAGGCGCCGCGGAGGGCCTAGCACAGATACGCAGTATTTT. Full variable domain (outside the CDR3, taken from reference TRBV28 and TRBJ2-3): DVKVTQSSRYLVKRTGEKVFLECVQDMDHENMFWYRQDPGLGLRLIYFSYDVKMKEKGDIPEGYSVSREKKERFSLILESASTNQTSMYLCASRRRGGPSTDTQYFGPGTRLTVL.

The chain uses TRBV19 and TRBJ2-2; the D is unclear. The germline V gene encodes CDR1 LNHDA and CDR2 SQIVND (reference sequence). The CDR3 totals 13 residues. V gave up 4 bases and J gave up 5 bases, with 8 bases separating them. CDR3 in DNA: TGTGCCAGTAGTACCACATTAACCGGGGAGCTGTTTTTT. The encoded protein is CASSTTLTGELFF. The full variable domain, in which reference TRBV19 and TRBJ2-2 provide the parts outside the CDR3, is DGGITQSPKYLFRKEGQNVTLSCEQNLNHDAMYWYRQDPGQGLRLIYYSQIVNDFQKGDIAEGYSVSREKKESFPLTVTSAQKNPTAFYLCASSTTLTGELFFGEGSRLTVL.

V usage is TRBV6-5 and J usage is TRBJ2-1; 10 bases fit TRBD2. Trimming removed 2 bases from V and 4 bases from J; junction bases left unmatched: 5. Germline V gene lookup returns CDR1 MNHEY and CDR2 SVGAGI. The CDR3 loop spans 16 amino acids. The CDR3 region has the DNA TGTGCCAGCAGTTACCGCGGACTAGCGGTTTACAATGAGCAGTTCTTC. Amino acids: CASSYRGLAVYNEQFF.

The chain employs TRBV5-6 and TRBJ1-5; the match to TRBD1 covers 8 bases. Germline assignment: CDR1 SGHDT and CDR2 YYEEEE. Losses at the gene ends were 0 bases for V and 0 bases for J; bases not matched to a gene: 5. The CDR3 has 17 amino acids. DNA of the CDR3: TGTGCCAGCAGCTTGGCAGGTGGACAGGGTAGCAATCAGCCCCAGCATTTT. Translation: CASSLAGGQGSNQPQHF.

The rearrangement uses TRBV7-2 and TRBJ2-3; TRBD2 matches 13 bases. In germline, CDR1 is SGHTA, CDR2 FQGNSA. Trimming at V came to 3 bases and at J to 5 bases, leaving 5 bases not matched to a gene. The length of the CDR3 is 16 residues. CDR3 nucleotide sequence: TGTGCCAGCAGCTTCTTACTAGCGGGAGGGTTAGATACGCAGTATTTT. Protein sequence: CASSFLLAGGLDTQYF.

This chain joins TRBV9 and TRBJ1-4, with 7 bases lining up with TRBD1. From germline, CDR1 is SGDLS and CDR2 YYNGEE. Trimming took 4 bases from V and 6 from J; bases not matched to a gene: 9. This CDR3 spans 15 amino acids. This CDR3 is CASSLRQGRDEKLFF. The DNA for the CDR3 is TGTGCCAGCAGCCTACGACAGGGACGGGATGAAAAACTGTTTTTT. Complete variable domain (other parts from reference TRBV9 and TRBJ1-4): DSGVTQTPKHLITATGQRVTLRCSPRSGDLSVYWYQQSLDQGLQFLIQYYNGEERAKGNILERFSAQQFPDLHSELNLSSLELGDSALYFCASSLRQGRDEKLFFGSGTQLSVL.

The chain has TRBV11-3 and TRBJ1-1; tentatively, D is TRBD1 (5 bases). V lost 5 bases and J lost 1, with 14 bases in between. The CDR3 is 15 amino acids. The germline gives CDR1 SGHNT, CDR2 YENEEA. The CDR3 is CASSLSVGTNTEAFF. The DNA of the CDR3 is TGTGCCAGCAGCCTATCGGTTGGGACGAACACTGAAGCTTTCTTT.

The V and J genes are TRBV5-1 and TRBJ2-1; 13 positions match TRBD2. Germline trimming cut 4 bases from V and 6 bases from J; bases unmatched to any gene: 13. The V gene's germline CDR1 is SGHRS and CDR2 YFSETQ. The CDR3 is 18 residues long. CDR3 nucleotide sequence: TGCGCCAGCAGCCTCTGGACTAGCGGGAGCGGGTTTTCCAATGAGCAGTTCTTC. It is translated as CASSLWTSGSGFSNEQFF. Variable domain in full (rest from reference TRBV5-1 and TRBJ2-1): KAGVTQTPRYLIKTRGQQVTLSCSPISGHRSVSWYQQTPGQGLQFLFEYFSETQRNKGNFPGRFSGRQFSNSRSEMNVSTLELGDSALYLCASSLWTSGSGFSNEQFFGPGTRLTVL.

As DNA, the CDR3 is TGTGCCAGCAGCTTACGGACTAGCGGGAAAAACATTCAGTACTTC. It encodes CASSLRTSGKNIQYF. This chain joins TRBV11-3 and TRBJ2-4; 11 bases agree with TRBD2. The CDR3 is 15 residues long. Germline V lookup: CDR1 SGHNT, CDR2 YENEEA. With V trimmed by 2 bases and J by 4 bases, 1 base remained unmatched. Combining the CDR3 with reference TRBV11-3 and TRBJ2-4 gives the whole variable domain EAGVVQSPRYKIIEKKQPVAFWCNPISGHNTLYWYLQNLGQGPELLIRYENEEAVDDSQLPKDRFSAERLKGVDSTLKIQPAELGDSAVYLCASSLRTSGKNIQYFGAGTRLSVL.